The 25 T cell receptor beta chains presented below share a single source sample, sequenced in a study of cytomegalovirus exposure and HLA in healthy donors. The PCR employed 60 Vbeta primers together with 13 Jbeta primers. Data came from immunoSEQ multiplex PCR; TCRdb stores just in-frame clones and leaves some out. This table has some 170,000 clones, 80% appearing once. The sequencing sample was made of PBMCs. These receptors originate from a man between 18 and 35 years old in good health and CMV-seropositive.

CDR3 region: CASSPRESSGNTIYF. The DNA for the CDR3 is TGTGCCAGCAGCCCTAGAGAGAGCTCTGGAAACACCATATATTTT. The chain employs TRBV7-2 and TRBJ1-3; D gene unclear. Germline assignment: CDR1 SGHTA and CDR2 FQGNSA. The CDR3 runs to 15 residues. V lost 5 bases and J 0 bases, leaving 11 bases between the germline ends.

On this clone itself: Other DNA sequences of this sample code for an identical CDR3. The chain is built from TRBV18 and TRBJ1-6, with D unclear. This CDR3 contains 14 residues. Trimming took 3 bases from V and 5 from J, leaving 8 bases between them. From germline, CDR1 is KGHSH and CDR2 LQKENI. CDR3 DNA sequence: TGTGCCAGCTCACCGGGCCAGGATAATTCACCCCTCCACTTT. It specifies CASSPGQDNSPLHF.

V is TRBV15 and J is TRBJ1-3; possibly TRBD1 for D (6 bases). CDR3 length: 15 residues. Germline CDR1 is LNHNV and CDR2 is YYDKDF (reference sequence). Trimming took 3 bases from V and 2 from J, leaving 11 bases between them. CDR3 protein: CATSSNRVTGNTIYF. The CDR3 region has the DNA TGTGCCACCAGCAGTAACAGGGTTACTGGAAACACCATATATTTT.

V usage is TRBV10-2 and J usage is TRBJ2-7; 13 bases are shared with TRBD2. The CDR3 consists of 15 residues. Germline CDR1 WSHSY, CDR2 SAAADI. J gave up 1 base and V 5 bases, and 2 bases lay outside the gene matches. The CDR3 nucleotides are TGCGCCAGCAGTCGGACTAGCGGGAGTTCCTACGAGCAGTACTTC. This translates into CASSRTSGSSYEQYF.

DNA for the CDR3: TGTGCCAGCAGCCCGCGGGGGATTGTAGGTAGTGAGCAGTTCTTC. Translation: CASSPRGIVGSEQFF. This chain links TRBV5-6 with TRBJ2-1, with TRBD2 matching 7 bases. Germline CDR1 is SGHDT and CDR2 is YYEEEE. The CDR3 is 15 amino acids. V was clipped by 4 bases and J by 9 bases; unmatched bases: 13.

CDR3 in DNA: TGTGCCAGCAGAACGACTAGCGGTGCCTACGAGCAGTACTTC. Translation gives CASRTTSGAYEQYF. The gene calls are TRBV6-5 and TRBJ2-7, with 9 nucleotides matching TRBD2. There are 14 residues in the CDR3. Germline V gives CDR1 MNHEY, CDR2 SVGAGI. The trim removed 6 bases at V and 2 bases at J, leaving 5 bases unmatched.

In DNA form, the CDR3 reads TGTGCCAGCAGAATAGCGGGGGGGAACACCGGGGAGCTGTTTTTT. This sequence encodes CASRIAGGNTGELFF. The genes are TRBV6-1 and TRBJ2-2; TRBD2 matches 10 bases. With V trimmed by 6 bases and J by 1 base, 2 bases remained unmatched. The CDR3 spans 15 residues. Germline assignment: CDR1 MNHNS and CDR2 SASEGT.

The chain carries TRBV7-9 and TRBJ1-1; TRBD1 matches at 8 bases. V trimming: 5 bases; J trimming: 3 bases; junction bases outside the gene matches: 5. CDR3 length equals 14 residues. Germline V gene lookup returns CDR1 SEHNR and CDR2 FQNEAQ (reference sequence). CDR3 sequence reads: CASSPGQVDTEAFF. Written as DNA, the CDR3 is TGTGCCAGCAGCCCGGGACAGGTGGACACTGAAGCTTTCTTT.

This clone was recorded a few times. This chain connects TRBV11-2 to TRBJ1-2; 7 nucleotides line up with TRBD1. Germline CDR1 and CDR2: SGHAT and FQNNGV. This CDR3 region has 19 residues. V shed 4 bases and J 2 bases; nucleotides not matched to a gene: 19. The CDR3 reads CASSSLRWENRGRNYGYTF. The CDR3 DNA is TGTGCCAGCAGCTCTTTACGATGGGAAAACAGGGGCCGGAACTATGGCTACACCTTC.

The chain employs TRBV19 and TRBJ2-4; D perhaps matches TRBD1 (6 bases). The CDR3 is made up of 17 amino acids. Germline V lookup: CDR1 LNHDA, CDR2 SQIVND (reference sequence). Trimming stripped 5 bases from V and 0 bases from J, with 17 bases between. In DNA form, the CDR3 reads TGTGCCAGTAGTTCCGGACAGTTGACTTTAGCCAAAAACATTCAGTACTTC. Translation gives CASSSGQLTLAKNIQYF.

The chain combines TRBV2 with TRBJ1-2; D is possibly TRBD1 (5 bases). Germline V gene lookup returns CDR1 SNHLY and CDR2 FYNNEI. The CDR3 loop spans 19 amino acids. V was trimmed by 3 bases and J by 4 bases, leaving 27 bases between them. The CDR3 sequence: CASSDRVGSLRIGAYGYTF. The CDR3 nucleotides read TGTGCCAGCAGTGACAGGGTAGGATCCCTCCGGATAGGAGCCTATGGCTACACCTTC.

The chain has TRBV9 and TRBJ2-3, with TRBD2 matching 10 bases. V lost 0 bases and J lost 3; bases outside the gene matches: 7. CDR1 and CDR2 (germline): SGDLS, YYNGEE. This CDR3 comprises 17 residues. CDR3 amino acids: CASSVGASGRSTDTQYF. The CDR3 DNA sequence: TGTGCCAGCAGCGTAGGGGCTAGCGGGAGATCAACAGATACGCAGTATTTT.

V and J are TRBV23-1 and TRBJ2-7, with D perhaps TRBD1 (7 bases). TRBV23-1 is labeled an ORF, and its function is uncertain. The CDR3 consists of 20 residues. Trimming shortened V by 2 bases and J by 2 bases, and 28 bases separated the two germline ends. This CDR3 reads CASSQRIGRQGLSLPYEQYF. DNA for the CDR3: TGCGCCAGCAGTCAAAGGATCGGGAGACAGGGTCTCTCGTTGCCCTACGAGCAGTACTTC.

This chain connects TRBV7-8 to TRBJ1-1; D gene uncertain. Germline V CDR1 and CDR2: SGHVS, FQNEAQ. Deletions cut 1 base from V and 0 bases from J, with 9 bases between. The CDR3 sequence is 15 residues long. CDR3 DNA sequence: TGTGCCAGCAGCTTAGGAGCAGGCATGAACACTGAAGCTTTCTTT. Translated: CASSLGAGMNTEAFF.

The J gene is TRBJ1-1, the V gene TRBV19; D is unclear. Trimming removed 3 bases at V and 2 bases at J, with 13 bases between. Germline-derived CDR1 and CDR2 are LNHDA and SQIVND (reference sequence). The CDR3 is 15 residues long. The CDR3 loop is CASSINIRSNTEAFF. For the CDR3, the DNA is TGTGCCAGTAGTATCAACATCAGGTCAAACACTGAAGCTTTCTTT.

This rearrangement joins TRBV5-1 to TRBJ2-5; a possible D gene is TRBD1 (5 bases). The germline gives CDR1 SGHRS, CDR2 YFSETQ. The CDR3 consists of 14 residues. Trimming left V 1 base short and J 5 bases short, with 12 bases between. The CDR3 nucleotides are TGCGCCAGCAGCTTGCAATCAGGGCGCGAGACCCAGTACTTC. Residues: CASSLQSGRETQYF.

J is TRBJ1-2 and V is TRBV9; 8 bases map to TRBD1. CDR3 length equals 15 residues. V was clipped by 2 bases and J by 8 bases; unmatched bases: 11. Germline CDR1 and CDR2: SGDLS and YYNGEE. The DNA for the CDR3 is TGTGCCAGCAGCGTCTCCGGGACAGGCCTTGGGGGCTACACCTTC. Protein sequence: CASSVSGTGLGGYTF.

This clone was recorded a few times. This chain connects TRBV7-2 to TRBJ1-1; 8 bases match TRBD1. CDR1 and CDR2 from the germline V gene are SGHTA and FQGNSA. J gave up 4 bases and V 2 bases, and 3 bases lay outside the gene matches. The CDR3 covers 14 residues. The CDR3 sequence is CASSLQTGATEAFF. CDR3 coding DNA: TGTGCCAGCAGCTTACAGACAGGGGCCACTGAAGCTTTCTTT. The full variable domain, rest sourced from reference TRBV7-2 and TRBJ1-1, is GAGVSQSPSNKVTEKGKDVELRCDPISGHTALYWYRQSLGQGLEFLIYFQGNSAPDKSGLPSDRFSAERTGGSVSTLTIQRTQQEDSAVYLCASSLQTGATEAFFGQGTRLTVV.

The chain joins TRBV2 to TRBJ2-2; 7 nucleotides match TRBD2. Germline loops: CDR1 SNHLY, CDR2 FYNNEI. Losses at the gene ends were 6 bases for V and 2 bases for J; bases not matched to a gene: 6. The CDR3 has 15 residues. The CDR3 sequence: CASRQTSQNTGELFF. CDR3 coding DNA: TGTGCCAGCAGACAGACTAGCCAAAACACCGGGGAGCTGTTTTTT.

This chain links TRBV2 with TRBJ1-5, with 8 bases identical to TRBD1. This CDR3 is 14 amino acids long. The germline V gene encodes CDR1 SNHLY and CDR2 FYNNEI. With 8 bases clipped from V and 2 bases from J, the junction kept 5 bases outside the gene matches. The CDR3: CASLDRGGNQPQHF. The CDR3 region has the DNA TGTGCCAGCCTCGACAGGGGAGGCAATCAGCCCCAGCATTTT.

This chain links TRBV7-9 with TRBJ2-3, with D possibly matching TRBD2 (5 bases). Germline V gives CDR1 SEHNR, CDR2 FQNEAQ (reference sequence). The CDR3 has 13 amino acids. V was trimmed by 1 base and J by 5 bases, leaving 7 bases between them. The CDR3: CASSLVREDTQYF. CDR3 coding DNA: TGTGCCAGCAGCTTAGTACGGGAAGATACGCAGTATTTT.

A few counts support this clone. The rearrangement links TRBV9 to TRBJ2-5; TRBD1 might be the D (9 bases). Per the germline V gene, CDR1 is SGDLS and CDR2 is YYNGEE. The CDR3 is 16 amino acids. V was pared by 0 bases and J by 4 bases, with 16 bases between. For the CDR3, the DNA is TGTGCCAGCAGCGTAGGCGGGGGGACAGGGCGAGAGACCCAGTACTTC. Translated, it gives CASSVGGGTGRETQYF.

The CDR3 coding sequence is TGTGCCAGCAGCTTTGGCGGGAGTTCGAACAATGAGCAGTTCTTC. It specifies CASSFGGSSNNEQFF. This chain uses TRBV7-9 with TRBJ2-1, with TRBD2 matching 7 bases. There are 15 residues in the CDR3. V shed 3 bases and J 5 bases; nucleotides not matched to a gene: 7. Germline CDR1 is SEHNR and CDR2 is FQNEAQ (reference sequence).

The chain combines TRBV4-2 with TRBJ2-2; 7 bases fit TRBD1. The CDR3 contains 14 residues. The V gene's germline CDR1 is LGHNA and CDR2 YNFKEQ. V gave up 7 bases and J gave up 3 bases; unmatched junction bases: 5. CDR3 amino acids: CASKTGLDTGELFF. CDR3 coding DNA: TGTGCCAGCAAGACAGGGCTGGACACCGGGGAGCTGTTTTTT.

CDR3 nucleotide sequence: TGTGCCAGCTCACCCGAGAACTTGAACACTGAAGCTTTCTTT. As protein: CASSPENLNTEAFF. The chain uses TRBV18 and TRBJ1-1; D not certain. CDR1 is KGHSH, CDR2 LQKENI, per germline. This CDR3 spans 14 amino acids. Trimming took 3 bases from V and 0 from J, leaving 8 bases between them.